The 2 T cell receptor beta chains reported below all come from one sample, sequenced in a study of quantifying T cell responses using KT2 cells. As for the study in general: Reverse transcription used primers in the TCR alpha and beta constant regions.

An oligo carrying a UMI was ligated to the cDNA 3' end. First-round PCR used roughly 4 cycles and beta primers RC1.1 and RC1.2 covering TRBC1 and TRBC2. TCRdb re-called the UMI-ligation and nested PCR reads with MiXCR, one entry per CDR3 protein. The sample lists some 41,000 distinct CDR3 sequences, approximately 17% occurring once. Sequencing used PBMCs spiked with cells of the T cell clone KT2. The receptors derive from a human donor.

The rearrangement joins TRBV20-1 to TRBJ2-4; 9 positions agree with TRBD1. CDR1 is DFQATT and CDR2 is SNEGSKA in the germline V gene (reference sequence). J was trimmed by 3 bases and V by 3 bases; bases with no gene match: 15. The CDR3 has 18 amino acids. CDR3 sequence reads: CSASAWDRVRQGKNIQYF. The CDR3 DNA is TGCAGTGCTAGCGCCTGGGACAGGGTGAGACAAGGCAAAAACATTCAGTACTTC.

The rearrangement links TRBV5-1 to TRBJ2-5; the D gene is possibly TRBD2 (6 bases). The CDR3 loop spans 15 amino acids. Germline CDR1 and CDR2: SGHRS and YFSETQ. Trimming left V 0 bases short and J 1 base short, with 10 bases between. The DNA of the CDR3 is TGCGCCAGCAGCTTGGGTGGTAGCGGCCAAGAGACCCAGTACTTC. Translation: CASSLGGSGQETQYF.